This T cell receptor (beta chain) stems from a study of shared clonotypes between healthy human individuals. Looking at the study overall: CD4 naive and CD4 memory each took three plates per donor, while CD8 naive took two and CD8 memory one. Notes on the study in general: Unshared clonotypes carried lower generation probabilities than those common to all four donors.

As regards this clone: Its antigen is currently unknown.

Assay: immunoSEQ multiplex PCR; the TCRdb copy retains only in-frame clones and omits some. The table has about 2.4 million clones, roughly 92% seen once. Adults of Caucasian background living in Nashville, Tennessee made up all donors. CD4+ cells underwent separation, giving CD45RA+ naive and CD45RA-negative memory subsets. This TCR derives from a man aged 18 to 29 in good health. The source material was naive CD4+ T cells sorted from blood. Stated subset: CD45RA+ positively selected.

In nucleotides, the CDR3 is TGCGCCAGCAGCCTCGACAGGTTTGGGAATGAAAAACTGTTTTTT. Translated, it gives CASSLDRFGNEKLFF. The chain is built from TRBV5-1 and TRBJ1-4, with D perhaps TRBD1 (6 bases). With 4 bases removed from V and 5 bases from J, the gap between germline ends came to 15 bases. The CDR3 consists of 15 residues. Germline V gene data show CDR1 as SGHRS and CDR2 as YFSETQ.